The subject of this entry is one TCR beta chain. These data are taken from a study of blood T cell repertoires in COVID-19. Study in general: Sites across the United States, Italy and Spain contributed samples from acute and convalescent COVID-19. In each case, the material was cDNA or gDNA derived from T cells, B-cell-depleted T cells, or PBMCs.

V dropped 4 bases and J dropped 6 bases, with 10 bases sitting between them. CDR3 length equals 13 residues. Per the germline V gene, CDR1 is SEHNR and CDR2 is FQNEAQ (reference sequence). Original processing notes: For nucleated cells, counts were estimated from reference gene primer amplification. Libraries were prepared by immunoSEQ multiplex PCR; TCRdb keeps only in-frame clonotypes and omits some of them. The DNA was the basis for D and trimming; V, J and clone size are from that table. The top ten clones hold roughly 3.5% of a sample with 60,000 to 65,000 clones, 88% of them seen once. This TCR came from a middle-aged man with active COVID-19. The sequencing input was peripheral blood. The J gene is TRBJ1-5, the V gene TRBV7-9, with a tentative D call TRBD1 (6 bases). CDR3 loop: CASSSGTIQPQHF. Here the CDR3 DNA reads TGTGCCAGCAGCTCTGGGACAATTCAGCCCCAGCATTTT.